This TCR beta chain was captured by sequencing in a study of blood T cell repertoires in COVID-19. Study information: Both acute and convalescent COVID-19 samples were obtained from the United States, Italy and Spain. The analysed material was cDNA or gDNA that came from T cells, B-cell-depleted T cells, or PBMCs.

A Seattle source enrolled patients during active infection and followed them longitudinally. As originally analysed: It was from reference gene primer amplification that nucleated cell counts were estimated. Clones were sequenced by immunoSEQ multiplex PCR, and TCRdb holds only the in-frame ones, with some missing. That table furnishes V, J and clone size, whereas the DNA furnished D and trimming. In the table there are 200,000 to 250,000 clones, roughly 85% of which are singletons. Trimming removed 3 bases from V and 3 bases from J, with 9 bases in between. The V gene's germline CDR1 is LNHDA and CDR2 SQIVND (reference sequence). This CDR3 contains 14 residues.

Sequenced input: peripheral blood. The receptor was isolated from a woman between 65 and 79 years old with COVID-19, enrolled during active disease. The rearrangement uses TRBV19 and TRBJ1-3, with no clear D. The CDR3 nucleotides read TGTGCCAGTAGTATGTCTCGGTATGGAAACACCATATATTTT. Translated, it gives CASSMSRYGNTIYF.